This T cell receptor (beta chain) was sequenced during a study of blood T cells in healthy people across ages. The authors ran a second PCR of about 6 to 11 cycles using a sample-barcoded 5' primer and a J-beta primer mix. TCRdb itself ran the 5' RACE reads through MiXCR, one entry per CDR3 protein. The table has roughly 1,000,000 distinct CDR3 sequences, 25% seen once. Looked up from germline, CDR1 is MGHRA and CDR2 is YSYEKL. The CDR3 sequence is 15 residues long. The sample was also linked to a second study, of T cells of mothers and their children.

This chain uses TRBV4-1 with TRBJ2-5; weak D call: TRBD2 (5 bases). The assigned J gene may be wrong: the sequence end matches TRBJ2-7 better. The sequenced sample consisted of blood. The source is a girl between 2 and 10 years old in good health. CDR3 region: CASSQEGGLSYEQYF. The CDR3 DNA sequence: TGCGCCAGCAGCCAAGAAGGCGGGTTATCCTACGAGCAGTACTTC.